The 9 T cell receptor beta chains in this list originate from one sample, sequenced in a study of beta chain features in type 1 diabetes. Study results and limitations: Across all four CD4+ subsets, people with type 1 diabetes showed modestly shorter TCRB CDR3s.

The investigators reverse transcribed all of the isolated RNA, so they sequenced expressed TCRB transcripts. Sequencing was performed with immunoSEQ multiplex PCR; in TCRdb, only in-frame clones are kept and a portion is missing. The repertoire holds a few hundred thousand clones, with roughly 16% as singletons. These receptors have no known antigen. The sample comprised naive CD4+ T cells from blood. These receptors came from a man aged 25-40 years with type 1 diabetes.

This clone was counted only a few times. CDR3 in DNA: TGTGCCTGGAGTATACAGGGGAAGAACACTGAAGCTTTCTTT. Encoded protein: CAWSIQGKNTEAFF. The gene calls are TRBV30 and TRBJ1-1, with 7 bases that match TRBD1. V was clipped by 2 bases and J by 1 base; unmatched bases: 4. Germline V gene data show CDR1 as GTSNPN and CDR2 as SVGIG (reference sequence). The CDR3 is made up of 14 amino acids.

This clone has a handful of counts. The chain links TRBV18 to TRBJ2-5; 9 bases match TRBD1. CDR1 and CDR2 (germline): KGHSH, LQKENI. The CDR3 contains 15 residues. Trimming cost V 3 bases and J 5 bases; bases outside gene matches: 7. The CDR3 sequence is CASSPRTGAAETQYF. CDR3 DNA sequence: TGTGCCAGCTCACCTCGGACAGGGGCTGCGGAGACCCAGTACTTC.

Only a few counts were recorded for this clone. The chain uses TRBV29-1 and TRBJ1-1, with D possibly matching TRBD1 (5 bases). Germline V gene data show CDR1 as SQVTM and CDR2 as ANQGSEA. CDR3 length: 13 amino acids. The V gene lost 6 bases and the J gene lost 0 bases, with 11 bases spanning the gap. The CDR3 coding sequence is TGCAGCGTGGCCAGGGTGATGAACACTGAAGCTTTCTTT. Protein sequence: CSVARVMNTEAFF.

The rearrangement joins TRBV4-1 to TRBJ2-3; TRBD2 might be the D (6 bases). The V end lost 1 base, the J end lost 6 bases, and 11 bases lay between the germline ends. The germline gives CDR1 MGHRA, CDR2 YSYEKL. The CDR3 is 14 amino acids. The CDR3 coding sequence is TGCGCCAGCAGCCAAGGCGGGGCGCGGGATACGCAGTATTTT. This codes for CASSQGGARDTQYF.

This clone was seen only a few times. This chain links TRBV6-6 with TRBJ1-1, with D maybe TRBD1 (5 bases). Germline CDR1 reads MNHNY; CDR2 reads SVGAGI (reference sequence). The V end was cut by 4 bases, the J end by 8 bases, with 17 bases between. This CDR3 comprises 14 residues. The CDR3 is CASSFGHLKEEAFF. The CDR3, as DNA: TGTGCCAGCAGTTTCGGACACCTGAAGGAGGAAGCTTTCTTT.

There are a few counts of this clone. V is TRBV30 and J is TRBJ2-6, with D unclear. CDR1 is GTSNPN, CDR2 SVGIG, per germline (reference sequence). Between the trimmed V and J ends, which lost 1 base and 14 bases, there was a span of 9 bases. The CDR3 covers 11 residues. The DNA for the CDR3 is TGTGCCTGGAGTGGCTCGACGATCCTGACTTTC. This gives the protein CAWSGSTILTF.

This clone appeared a few times. V is TRBV30 and J is TRBJ1-1, with TRBD1 matching over 7 bases. CDR1 GTSNPN and CDR2 SVGIG come from the germline V gene (reference sequence). This CDR3 contains 12 residues. This CDR3 reads CARDRANTEAFF. DNA of the CDR3: TGTGCACGCGACAGGGCGAACACTGAAGCTTTCTTT. The complete variable domain, with remaining parts taken from reference TRBV30 and TRBJ1-1, reads SQTIHQWPATLVQPVGSPLSLECTVEGTSNPNLYWYRQAAGRGLQLLFYSVGIGQISSEVPQNLSASRPQDRQFILSSKKLLLSDSGFYLCARDRANTEAFFGQGTRLTVV.

A few counts support this clone. The chain combines TRBV29-1 with TRBJ2-7; D call uncertain. Trimming removed 4 bases at V and 2 bases at J, with 12 bases between. The CDR3 totals 13 residues. CDR1 is SQVTM and CDR2 is ANQGSEA in the germline V gene. The CDR3 reads CSVARRLTYEQYF. The CDR3 DNA is TGCAGCGTTGCTCGCAGGCTAACCTACGAGCAGTACTTC.

This clone was detected a few times. This chain links TRBV2 with TRBJ1-5, with no clear D. CDR1 SNHLY and CDR2 FYNNEI come from the germline V gene. V lost 1 base and J lost 4, with 8 bases in between. CDR3 length: 14 residues. CDR3 residues: CASSEGLGNQPQHF. CDR3 bases: TGTGCCAGCAGTGAAGGGCTGGGGAATCAGCCCCAGCATTTT.